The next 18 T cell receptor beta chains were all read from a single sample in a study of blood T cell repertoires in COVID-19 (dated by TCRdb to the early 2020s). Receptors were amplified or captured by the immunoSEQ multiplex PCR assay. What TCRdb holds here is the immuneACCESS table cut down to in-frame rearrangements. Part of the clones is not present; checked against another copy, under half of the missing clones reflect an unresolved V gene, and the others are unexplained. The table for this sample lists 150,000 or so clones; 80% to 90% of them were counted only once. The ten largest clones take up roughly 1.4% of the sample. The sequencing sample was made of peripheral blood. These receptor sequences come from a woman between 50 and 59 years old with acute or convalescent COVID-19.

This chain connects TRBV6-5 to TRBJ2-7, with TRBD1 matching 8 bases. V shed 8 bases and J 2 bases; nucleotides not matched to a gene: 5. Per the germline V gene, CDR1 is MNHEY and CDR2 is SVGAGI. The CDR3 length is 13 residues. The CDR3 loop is CASQGGQAYEQYF. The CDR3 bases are TGTGCCAGCCAGGGGGGACAGGCCTACGAGCAGTACTTC.

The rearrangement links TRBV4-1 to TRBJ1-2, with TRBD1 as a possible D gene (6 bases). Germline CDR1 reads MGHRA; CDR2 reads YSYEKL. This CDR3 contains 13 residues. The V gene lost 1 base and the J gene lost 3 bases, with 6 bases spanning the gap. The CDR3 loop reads CASSQGTDYGYTF. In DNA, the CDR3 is TGCGCCAGCAGCCAAGGGACAGACTATGGCTACACCTTC.

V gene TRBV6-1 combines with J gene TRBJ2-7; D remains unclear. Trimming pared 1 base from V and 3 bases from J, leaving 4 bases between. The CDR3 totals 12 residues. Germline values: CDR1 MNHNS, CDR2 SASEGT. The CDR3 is CASSEVHYEQYF. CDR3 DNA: TGTGCCAGCAGTGAAGTTCACTACGAGCAGTACTTC.

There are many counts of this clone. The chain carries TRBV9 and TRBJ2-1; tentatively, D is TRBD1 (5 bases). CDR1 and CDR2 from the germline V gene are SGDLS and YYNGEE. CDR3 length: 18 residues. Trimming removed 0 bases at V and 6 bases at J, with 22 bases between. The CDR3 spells CASSVGLYGPGYVNEQFF. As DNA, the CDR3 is TGTGCCAGCAGCGTAGGACTCTACGGCCCAGGGTATGTCAATGAGCAGTTCTTC.

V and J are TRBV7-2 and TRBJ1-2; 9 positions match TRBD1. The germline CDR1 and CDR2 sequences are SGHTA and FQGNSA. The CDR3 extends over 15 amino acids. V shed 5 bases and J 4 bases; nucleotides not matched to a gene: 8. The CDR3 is CASSVGQGRFYGYTF. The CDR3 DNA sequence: TGTGCCAGCAGCGTAGGACAGGGGAGATTCTATGGCTACACCTTC.

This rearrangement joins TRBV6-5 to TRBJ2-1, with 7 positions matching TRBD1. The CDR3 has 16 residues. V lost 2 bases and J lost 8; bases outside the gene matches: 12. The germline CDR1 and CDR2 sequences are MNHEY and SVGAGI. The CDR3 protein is CASSYEGGAGLYEQFF. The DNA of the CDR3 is TGTGCCAGCAGTTACGAAGGGGGCGCCGGGCTATATGAGCAGTTCTTC.

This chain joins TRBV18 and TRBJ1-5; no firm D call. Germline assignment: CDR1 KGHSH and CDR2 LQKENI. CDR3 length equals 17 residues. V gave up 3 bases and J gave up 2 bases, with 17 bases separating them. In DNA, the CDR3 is TGTGCCAGCTCACCGGCTTCCGGGTCTTTGGGCAATCAGCCCCAGCATTTT. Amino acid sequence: CASSPASGSLGNQPQHF.

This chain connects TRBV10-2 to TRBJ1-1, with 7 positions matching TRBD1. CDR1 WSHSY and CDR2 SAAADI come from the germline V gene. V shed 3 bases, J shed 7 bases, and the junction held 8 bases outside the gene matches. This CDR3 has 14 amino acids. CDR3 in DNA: TGCGCCAGCAGTGAAGGACAGGTATACGATGAAGCTTTCTTT. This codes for CASSEGQVYDEAFF.

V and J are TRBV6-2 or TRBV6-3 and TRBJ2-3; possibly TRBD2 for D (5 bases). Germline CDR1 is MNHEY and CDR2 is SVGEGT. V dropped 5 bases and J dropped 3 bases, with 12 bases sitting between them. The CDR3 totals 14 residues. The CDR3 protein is CASSPSRGTDTQYF. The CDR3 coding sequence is TGTGCCAGCAGTCCCTCTCGCGGGACAGATACGCAGTATTTT.

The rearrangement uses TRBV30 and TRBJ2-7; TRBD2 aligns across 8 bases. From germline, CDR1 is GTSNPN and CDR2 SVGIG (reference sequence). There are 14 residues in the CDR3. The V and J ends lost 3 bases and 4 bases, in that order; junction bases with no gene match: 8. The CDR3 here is CAWRTGTRVYEQYF. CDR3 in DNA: TGTGCCTGGAGAACCGGGACTAGGGTTTACGAGCAGTACTTC.

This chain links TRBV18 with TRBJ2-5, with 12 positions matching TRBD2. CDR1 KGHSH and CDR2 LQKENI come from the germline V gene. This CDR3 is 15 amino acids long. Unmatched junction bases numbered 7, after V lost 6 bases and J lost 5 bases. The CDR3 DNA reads TGTGCCAGCTCGACCGGACTAGCGGGGTGGGAGACCCAGTACTTC. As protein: CASSTGLAGWETQYF.

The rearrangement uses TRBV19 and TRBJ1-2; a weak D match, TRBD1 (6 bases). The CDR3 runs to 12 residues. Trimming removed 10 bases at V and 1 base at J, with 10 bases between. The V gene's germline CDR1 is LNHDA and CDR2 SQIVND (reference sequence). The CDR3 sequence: CATNRVNYGYTF. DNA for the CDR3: TGTGCCACAAACAGGGTTAACTATGGCTACACCTTC.

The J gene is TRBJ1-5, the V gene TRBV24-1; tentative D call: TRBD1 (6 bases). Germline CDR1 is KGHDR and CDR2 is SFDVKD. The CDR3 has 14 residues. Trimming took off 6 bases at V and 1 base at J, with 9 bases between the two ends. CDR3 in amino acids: CATSYRVSNQPQHF. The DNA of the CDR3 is TGTGCCACCAGTTACAGGGTAAGCAATCAGCCCCAGCATTTT.

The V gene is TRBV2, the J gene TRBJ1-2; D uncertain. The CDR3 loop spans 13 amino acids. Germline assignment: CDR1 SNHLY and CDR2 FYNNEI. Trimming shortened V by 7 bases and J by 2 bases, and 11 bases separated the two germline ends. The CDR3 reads CASTPGENYGYTF. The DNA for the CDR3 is TGTGCCAGCACCCCTGGGGAGAACTATGGCTACACCTTC.

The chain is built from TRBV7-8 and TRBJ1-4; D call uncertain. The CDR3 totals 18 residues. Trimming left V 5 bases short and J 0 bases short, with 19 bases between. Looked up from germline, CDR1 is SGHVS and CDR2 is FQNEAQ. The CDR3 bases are TGTGCCAGCAGCCCCAAAGTACCGATGAGAGCAACTAATGAAAAACTGTTTTTT. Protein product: CASSPKVPMRATNEKLFF.

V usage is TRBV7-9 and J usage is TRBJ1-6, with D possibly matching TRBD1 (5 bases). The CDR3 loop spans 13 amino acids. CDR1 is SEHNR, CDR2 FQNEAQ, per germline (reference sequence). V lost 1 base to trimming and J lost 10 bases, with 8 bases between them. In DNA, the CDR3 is TGTGCCAGCAGCTTAGGGGGCCAATCACCCCTCCACTTT. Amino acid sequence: CASSLGGQSPLHF.

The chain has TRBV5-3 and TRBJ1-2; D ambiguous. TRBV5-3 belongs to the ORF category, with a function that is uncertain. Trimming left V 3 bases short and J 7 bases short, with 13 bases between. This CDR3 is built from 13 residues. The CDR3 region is CARSCREFAGYTF. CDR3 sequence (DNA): TGTGCCAGAAGCTGCCGGGAGTTCGCTGGCTACACCTTC.

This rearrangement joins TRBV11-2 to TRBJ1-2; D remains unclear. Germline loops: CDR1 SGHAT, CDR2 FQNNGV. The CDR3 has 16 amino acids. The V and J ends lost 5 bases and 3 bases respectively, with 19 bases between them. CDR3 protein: CASSPNPGSLDYGYTF. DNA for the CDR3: TGTGCCAGCAGCCCCAATCCGGGGTCGTTAGACTATGGCTACACCTTC.